The 20 T cell receptor beta chains in this list originate from one sample, sequenced in a study of blood T cell repertoires in COVID-19. Some clones are missing from TCRdb's copy, which holds only in-frame ones; the method was immunoSEQ multiplex PCR. The profile shows a few hundred thousand clones, roughly four fifths of them singletons. The sequencing sample was made of peripheral blood. The source is a woman between 18 and 29 years old with acute or convalescent COVID-19.

The V gene is TRBV7-2, the J gene TRBJ1-5; D is uncertain. The germline gives CDR1 SGHTA, CDR2 FQGNSA. Trimming removed 3 bases at V and 4 bases at J, with 10 bases between. This CDR3 contains 14 residues. CDR3 in amino acids: CASSLRQTNQPQHF. Here the CDR3 DNA reads TGTGCCAGCAGCTTGAGGCAGACTAATCAGCCCCAGCATTTT.

The chain uses TRBV29-1 and TRBJ1-1; D might be TRBD1 (6 bases). Per germline, CDR1 SQVTM and CDR2 ANQGSEA. This CDR3 contains 13 residues. With 1 base removed from V and 5 bases from J, the gap between germline ends came to 11 bases. CDR3 amino acids: CSVEVRGGTEAFF. The CDR3 bases are TGCAGCGTTGAAGTGAGAGGGGGAACTGAAGCTTTCTTT. The whole variable domain, remainder taken from reference TRBV29-1 and TRBJ1-1, is SAVISQKPSRDICQRGTSLTIQCQVDSQVTMMFWYRQQPGQSLTLIATANQGSEATYESGFVIDKFPISRPNLTFSTLTVSNMSPEDSSIYLCSVEVRGGTEAFFGQGTRLTVV.

The gene calls are TRBV6-5 and TRBJ1-1; D not resolved. CDR3 length equals 13 residues. Germline V gene lookup returns CDR1 MNHEY and CDR2 SVGAGI. The V gene lost 6 bases and the J gene lost 2 bases, with 10 bases spanning the gap. For the CDR3, the DNA is TGTGCCAGCAGGGACGGACTCAACACTGAAGCTTTCTTT. Translated: CASRDGLNTEAFF.

The V gene is TRBV27, the J gene TRBJ2-3; D remains ambiguous. The germline gives CDR1 MNHEY, CDR2 SMNVEV (reference sequence). The CDR3 totals 14 residues. V was shortened by 5 bases and J by 2 bases, with 11 bases between the two germline ends. The CDR3 region is CASSTRAFTDTQYF. Written as DNA, the CDR3 is TGTGCCAGCAGTACCCGAGCTTTCACAGATACGCAGTATTTT.

The chain has TRBV24-1 and TRBJ2-5, with D possibly TRBD1 on 6 matching bases. V was cut by 3 bases and J by 5 bases, with 12 bases left in between. The CDR3 has 14 amino acids. Looked up from germline, CDR1 is KGHDR and CDR2 is SFDVKD. CDR3 region: CATSDPRGLETQYF. The CDR3 DNA sequence: TGTGCCACCAGTGATCCTAGGGGGTTGGAGACCCAGTACTTC.

V is TRBV7-9 and J is TRBJ2-1; 7 bases are a match to TRBD1. Germline CDR1 reads SEHNR; CDR2 reads FQNEAQ (reference sequence). CDR3 length: 16 residues. The junction had 7 bases not matched to a gene; V was cut back by 0 bases and J by 5 bases. CDR3 region: CASSLATGLHNNEQFF. In DNA, the CDR3 is TGTGCCAGCAGCTTAGCGACAGGGCTTCATAACAATGAGCAGTTCTTC.

The chain carries TRBV2 and TRBJ1-2; possibly TRBD1 for D (6 bases). V was shortened by 9 bases and J by 1 base, with 15 bases between the two germline ends. Germline lookup yields CDR1 SNHLY and CDR2 FYNNEI. This CDR3 region has 14 residues. DNA of the CDR3: TGTGCCAGGGAGGACAGAACTTTTAACTATGGCTACACCTTC. It codes for CAREDRTFNYGYTF.

The V gene is TRBV29-1, the J gene TRBJ2-7; 8 bases are shared with TRBD1. CDR3 length: 15 residues. Germline CDR1 SQVTM, CDR2 ANQGSEA. V shed 3 bases and J 0 bases; nucleotides not matched to a gene: 7. In DNA, the CDR3 is TGCAGCGTTGACTTGTCCGGACAGGGCTCCTACGAGCAGTACTTC. It is translated as CSVDLSGQGSYEQYF.

Comments on this clone: The identical CDR3 is also encoded by other nucleotide sequences in the sample. V is TRBV11-2 and J is TRBJ1-1; possible D gene TRBD1, 5 bases. Trimming removed 2 bases at V and 5 bases at J, with 9 bases between. The CDR3 runs 13 residues. Germline CDR1 is SGHAT and CDR2 is FQNNGV. CDR3 amino acids: CASSLQGGTEAFF. CDR3 coding DNA: TGTGCCAGCAGCTTACAGGGTGGGACTGAAGCTTTCTTT.

This chain joins TRBV18 and TRBJ2-1, with 10 bases fitting TRBD2. The CDR3 consists of 16 residues. In germline, CDR1 is KGHSH, CDR2 LQKENI. The trim removed 1 base at V and 6 bases at J, leaving 6 bases unmatched. The CDR3 spells CASSPRLAGAVNEQFF. Written as DNA, the CDR3 is TGTGCCAGCTCACCACGTCTAGCGGGAGCCGTCAATGAGCAGTTCTTC.

This chain joins TRBV9 and TRBJ1-1; D may be TRBD1 (5 bases). Germline-derived CDR1 and CDR2 are SGDLS and YYNGEE. The germline V and J ends were trimmed by 6 bases and 4 bases, with 10 bases remaining between them. The CDR3 extends over 12 amino acids. The CDR3 loop is CASTRGGTEAFF. In DNA, the CDR3 is TGTGCCAGCACCCGCGGGGGCACTGAAGCTTTCTTT.

J is TRBJ2-7 and V is TRBV12-3 or TRBV12-4; D perhaps matches TRBD2 (5 bases). The CDR3 consists of 12 residues. V lost 6 bases and J lost 7, with 13 bases in between. CDR3 sequence reads: CASSLQTGEQYF. DNA for the CDR3: TGTGCCAGCAGCCTACAGACGGGGGAGCAGTACTTC.

The V call is TRBV18, the J call TRBJ2-4; 12 nucleotides agree with TRBD2. J was trimmed by 9 bases and V by 0 bases; bases with no gene match: 3. The germline V gene encodes CDR1 KGHSH and CDR2 LQKENI. This CDR3 region has 15 residues. CDR3 amino acids: CASSPPGLAGTIQYF. The CDR3 DNA sequence: TGTGCCAGCTCACCACCGGGACTAGCGGGTACCATTCAGTACTTC.

The rearrangement links TRBV10-3 to TRBJ1-2, with 7 positions matching TRBD1. Losses at the gene ends were 2 bases for V and 4 bases for J; bases not matched to a gene: 7. The germline CDR1 and CDR2 sequences are ENHRY and SYGVKD. This CDR3 region has 15 residues. The CDR3 sequence: CAISEPTEGAYGYTF. The CDR3 nucleotides read TGTGCCATCAGTGAGCCCACCGAGGGGGCCTATGGCTACACCTTC.

V is TRBV18 and J is TRBJ2-7, with D tentatively TRBD2 (10 bases). V was shortened by 3 bases and J by 4 bases, with 25 bases between the two germline ends. The CDR3 is 18 amino acids. Looked up from germline, CDR1 is KGHSH and CDR2 is LQKENI. CDR3 loop: CASSPGTGTLAGVYEQYF. The CDR3 coding sequence is TGTGCCAGCTCACCCGGGACAGGGACCCTAGCGGGAGTGTACGAGCAGTACTTC.

The genes are TRBV20-1 and TRBJ1-1, with D uncertain. V was cut by 3 bases and J by 0 bases, with 8 bases left in between. This CDR3 has 13 residues. The V gene's germline CDR1 is DFQATT and CDR2 SNEGSKA (reference sequence). CDR3 in amino acids: CSASPDMNTEAFF. CDR3 nucleotide sequence: TGCAGTGCTAGTCCAGACATGAACACTGAAGCTTTCTTT.

The V gene is TRBV7-6, the J gene TRBJ2-1; TRBD1 matches at 9 bases. CDR3 length equals 16 residues. Germline V gives CDR1 SGHVS, CDR2 FNYEAQ. The J segment lost 7 bases and the V segment lost 0 bases, leaving 7 bases of the junction unmatched. The CDR3 nucleotides are TGTGCCAGCAGCTTAGCACCAACGGGACAGGGAAATGAGCAGTTCTTC. It yields the protein CASSLAPTGQGNEQFF.

The J gene is TRBJ2-1, the V gene TRBV4-3, with D possibly TRBD2 on 6 matching bases. The CDR3 loop spans 17 amino acids. Trimming pared 4 bases from V and 5 bases from J, leaving 21 bases between. The V gene's germline CDR1 is LGHNA and CDR2 YSLEER. CDR3 region: CASSLIGPSAFNNEQFF. In DNA, the CDR3 is TGCGCCAGCAGCCTAATAGGGCCTAGCGCCTTTAACAATGAGCAGTTCTTC.

This chain links TRBV7-8 with TRBJ1-3; TRBD1 might be the D (6 bases). Germline V gene data show CDR1 as SGHVS and CDR2 as FQNEAQ. V lost 6 bases, J lost 0 bases, and 15 bases lay in between. This CDR3 has 16 residues. CDR3 DNA: TGTGCCAGCAGTTGGACAGCGTCCGTCTCTGGAAACACCATATATTTT. This codes for CASSWTASVSGNTIYF.

CDR3 loop: CASSEGTGVQPQHF. DNA for the CDR3: TGTGCCAGCAGTGAAGGGACAGGGGTACAGCCCCAGCATTTT. The chain carries TRBV6-4 and TRBJ1-5, with 10 bases aligning to TRBD1. Germline loops: CDR1 MRHNA, CDR2 SNTAGT. The CDR3 is 14 amino acids. Unmatched junction bases numbered 3, after V lost 3 bases and J lost 7 bases.